This passage covers 17 T cell receptor beta chains from one sample sequenced in a study of graft-versus-host responses after intestinal transplantation. Produced via immunoSEQ multiplex PCR; TCRdb's table is partial and in-frame only. The profile shows 20,000 to 25,000 clones, just over 75% of them singletons. Processing was applied to graft tissue in order to liberate intraepithelial and lamina propria lymphocytes. The source material was ileum tissue, sampled 12 days after intestinal transplant. The source of these receptors is a human patient who received an intestinal transplant, so some T cells may come from the graft donor.

With regard to this clone: The junction departs from germline at one end; a sequencing error may be responsible. CDR3 DNA sequence: TGTGCTAGCAGTCCCTCGGTTAGCGGGGGAGGTACGCAGTATTTT. Translation gives CASSPSVSGGGTQYF. The rearrangement joins TRBV7-7 to TRBJ2-3; TRBD2 matches 9 bases. The germline gives CDR1 SSHAT, CDR2 FNYEAQ (reference sequence). CDR3 length: 15 amino acids.

The chain couples TRBV2 to TRBJ2-7, with D perhaps TRBD2 (7 bases). The length of the CDR3 is 20 residues. Germline CDR1 reads SNHLY; CDR2 reads FYNNEI. V lost 7 bases, J lost 3 bases, and 34 bases lay in between. The CDR3 spells CASIFSRGPRFWSGDYEQYF. Here the CDR3 DNA reads TGTGCCAGCATTTTTTCCAGGGGCCCCAGGTTTTGGAGCGGGGACTACGAGCAGTACTTC.

The rearrangement joins TRBV5-8 to TRBJ2-3; 7 nucleotides line up with TRBD1. The CDR3 runs to 15 residues. With V trimmed by 6 bases and J by 4 bases, 11 bases remained unmatched. Germline CDR1 reads SGHTS; CDR2 reads YDEGEE. DNA for the CDR3: TGTGCCAGCACCCCTGACAGGGTCTCAGCAGATACGCAGTATTTT. Protein: CASTPDRVSADTQYF.

This clone occurred a few times. The chain uses TRBV19 and TRBJ2-5; the D gene is possibly TRBD2 (6 bases). The CDR3 spans 13 residues. V lost 4 bases and J lost 4, with 10 bases in between. Germline V lookup: CDR1 LNHDA, CDR2 SQIVND (reference sequence). The CDR3 is CASSRGDRETQYF. CDR3 DNA sequence: TGTGCCAGTAGTAGGGGGGATCGAGAGACCCAGTACTTC.

This sequence joins TRBV6-5 and TRBJ1-2, with unresolved D. The CDR3 runs 11 residues. Per germline, CDR1 MNHEY and CDR2 SVGAGI. Trimming pared 6 bases from V and 0 bases from J, leaving 2 bases between. The CDR3 coding sequence is TGTGCCAGCAGCACTAACTATGGCTACACCTTC. Its translation: CASSTNYGYTF.

Worth noting for this clone: This same CDR3 is encoded by further DNA sequences in the sample. The V call is TRBV7-2, the J call TRBJ1-1; D may be TRBD1 (6 bases). V lost 9 bases and J 11 bases, leaving 19 bases between the germline ends. This CDR3 is built from 12 residues. Germline V gene data show CDR1 as SGHTA and CDR2 as FQGNSA. The CDR3 reads CASSPIQGTAFF. For the CDR3, the DNA is TGTGCCAGTAGCCCTATACAGGGTACGGCTTTCTTT. The full variable domain, its missing parts supplied by reference TRBV7-2 and TRBJ1-1, is GAGVSQSPSNKVTEKGKDVELRCDPISGHTALYWYRQSLGQGLEFLIYFQGNSAPDKSGLPSDRFSAERTGGSVSTLTIQRTQQEDSAVYLCASSPIQGTAFFGQGTRLTVV.

The chain joins TRBV7-2 to TRBJ2-3; 7 bases match TRBD2. Trimming removed 5 bases from V and 2 bases from J; junction bases left unmatched: 7. The germline gives CDR1 SGHTA, CDR2 FQGNSA. CDR3 length: 15 amino acids. CDR3 loop: CASSPLGGSTDTQYF. The CDR3 DNA reads TGTGCCAGCAGCCCTTTGGGGGGGTCCACAGATACGCAGTATTTT.

J is TRBJ1-2 and V is TRBV10-1; possibly TRBD1 for D (6 bases). Trimming removed 2 bases at V and 4 bases at J, with 11 bases between. This CDR3 has 14 amino acids. The germline CDR1 and CDR2 sequences are WNHNN and SYGVQD (reference sequence). For the CDR3, the DNA is TGCGCCAGCAGTGAGGACAGGACGGCCTATGGCTACACCTTC. This gives the protein CASSEDRTAYGYTF.

This CDR3 reads CASSPARETTDTQYF. The CDR3, as DNA: TGTGCCAGCAGCCCCGCCCGGGAAACCACAGATACGCAGTATTTT. The V call is TRBV7-6, the J call TRBJ2-3; D perhaps matches TRBD2 (5 bases). Germline V gene lookup returns CDR1 SGHVS and CDR2 FNYEAQ. Trimming took 5 bases from V and 2 from J, leaving 14 bases between them. There are 15 residues in the CDR3. Full variable domain (outside the CDR3, taken from reference TRBV7-6 and TRBJ2-3): GAGVSQSPRYKVTKRGQDVALRCDPISGHVSLYWYRQALGQGPEFLTYFNYEAQQDKSGLPNDRFSAERPEGSISTLTIQRTEQRDSAMYRCASSPARETTDTQYFGPGTRLTVL.

Regarding this clone: Other DNA sequences from this sample encode an identical CDR3 as well. The chain is built from TRBV19 and TRBJ2-5, with 9 bases fitting TRBD2. The CDR3 covers 15 residues. Germline V gives CDR1 LNHDA, CDR2 SQIVND (reference sequence). J gave up 2 bases and V 5 bases, and 6 bases lay outside the gene matches. This chain's CDR3 is CASSLTSGGQETQYF. CDR3 sequence (DNA): TGTGCCAGTAGTTTGACTAGCGGCGGACAAGAGACCCAGTACTTC.

The chain combines TRBV29-1 with TRBJ1-1; TRBD1 is a possible D gene (5 bases). V dropped 2 bases and J dropped 2 bases, with 15 bases sitting between them. Germline loops: CDR1 SQVTM, CDR2 ANQGSEA. The CDR3 runs to 15 residues. CDR3 coding DNA: TGCAGCGTTGAAAAGGGGCCCGCTATTAACACTGAAGCTTTCTTT. This codes for CSVEKGPAINTEAFF.

The V and J genes are TRBV5-1 and TRBJ1-1; no clear D. CDR3 length equals 13 residues. CDR1 is SGHRS and CDR2 is YFSETQ in the germline V gene. Between the trimmed V and J ends, which lost 4 bases and 4 bases, there was a span of 11 bases. The CDR3 bases are TGCGCCAGCAGCCTCGGGAGCTCCACTGAAGCTTTCTTT. Amino acids: CASSLGSSTEAFF.

A few counts support this clone. This chain links TRBV6-5 with TRBJ2-7; D not certain. This CDR3 contains 12 residues. V was shortened by 5 bases and J by 3 bases, with 8 bases between the two germline ends. CDR1 is MNHEY, CDR2 SVGAGI, per germline. In nucleotides, the CDR3 is TGTGCCAGCAGTCCTCCGGGCTACGAGCAGTACTTC. It yields the protein CASSPPGYEQYF.

The chain has TRBV5-1 and TRBJ2-5, with D possibly matching TRBD2 (7 bases). The CDR3 sequence is 16 residues long. The germline V gene has CDR1 SGHRS and CDR2 YFSETQ. V lost 5 bases and J 5 bases, leaving 22 bases between the germline ends. CDR3 sequence (DNA): TGCGCCAGCAGTGGAAGGCGGGGGCCCCCCGGGGAGACCCAGTACTTC. Its translation: CASSGRRGPPGETQYF. Full variable domain (outside the CDR3, taken from reference TRBV5-1 and TRBJ2-5): KAGVTQTPRYLIKTRGQQVTLSCSPISGHRSVSWYQQTPGQGLQFLFEYFSETQRNKGNFPGRFSGRQFSNSRSEMNVSTLELGDSALYLCASSGRRGPPGETQYFGPGTRLLVL.

V and J are TRBV5-5 and TRBJ2-7; D is ambiguous. Germline CDR1 SGHKS, CDR2 YYEKEE (reference sequence). V shed 0 bases and J shed 2 bases, with 3 bases lying between them. The CDR3 runs 12 residues. CDR3 loop: CASSLAPYEQYF. The CDR3, as DNA: TGTGCCAGCAGCTTGGCTCCCTACGAGCAGTACTTC.

This clone occurred a few times. The chain uses TRBV7-8 and TRBJ2-7, with 15 bases fitting TRBD2. The CDR3 loop spans 15 amino acids. CDR1 is SGHVS, CDR2 FQNEAQ, per germline. The V segment lost 5 bases and the J segment 4 bases; nucleotides outside the gene matches: 3. For the CDR3, the DNA is TGTGCCAGCAGCCGCGGACTAGCGGGAGGGTACGAGCAGTACTTC. Its protein is CASSRGLAGGYEQYF.

This clone showed up just a few times. The rearrangement uses TRBV6-5 and TRBJ2-7, with a possible D match to TRBD2 (5 bases). This CDR3 has 16 amino acids. CDR1 and CDR2 (germline): MNHEY, SVGAGI. V lost 2 bases and J lost 0, with 14 bases in between. CDR3 region: CASSYGGLLGSYEQYF. CDR3 bases: TGTGCCAGCAGTTACGGCGGGCTGCTGGGCTCCTACGAGCAGTACTTC.